A single sample is the source of the 15 T cell receptor beta chains below, sequenced in a study of naive and memory T cell subsets. The beta constant-region primer was an equimolar mix of two oligonucleotides covering TRBC1 and TRBC2. TCRdb itself ran the UMI-ligation and nested PCR reads through MiXCR, one entry per CDR3 protein. This sample carries more than 25,000 distinct CDR3 sequences, about 10% of them seen once, and the ten largest clones take approximately 17%. Specimen: effector memory CD4+ T cells from blood. Regarding subset: effector memory, CD45RA- CD27-. The receptor set was obtained from a human donor in good health.

This clonotype was picked up a small number of times. V gene TRBV6-2 or TRBV6-3 combines with J gene TRBJ2-3; D is uncertain. V was pared by 5 bases and J by 4 bases, with 13 bases between. Germline CDR1 and CDR2: MNHEY and SVGEGT. The CDR3 is made up of 14 amino acids. The DNA for the CDR3 is TGTGCCAGCAGTGGACGATGGTACCCAGATACGCAGTATTTT. This encodes CASSGRWYPDTQYF.

The V gene is TRBV6-2 or TRBV6-3, the J gene TRBJ2-1; 8 bases are shared with TRBD1. Germline CDR1 and CDR2: MNHEY and SVGEGT. This CDR3 contains 13 residues. CDR3 sequence reads: CGASGQGHNEQFF. The CDR3 DNA sequence: TGTGGCGCTTCCGGACAGGGTCACAATGAGCAGTTCTTC.

The gene calls are TRBV28 and TRBJ1-6; D is uncertain. The V and J ends lost 7 bases and 7 bases respectively, with 14 bases between them. This CDR3 is built from 14 residues. The V gene's germline CDR1 is MDHEN and CDR2 SYDVKM. The CDR3 DNA sequence: TGTGCCAGCAACTCAGATGGAGGCAATTCACCCCTCCACTTT. This encodes CASNSDGGNSPLHF.

This clonotype was counted between two and nine times. The V call is TRBV28, the J call TRBJ2-2; TRBD2 is a possible D gene (7 bases). V was shortened by 7 bases and J by 4 bases, with 16 bases between the two germline ends. The germline V gene has CDR1 MDHEN and CDR2 SYDVKM. This CDR3 has 15 residues. The CDR3 loop reads CASTSGGGATGELFF. The CDR3 nucleotides are TGTGCCAGCACGAGTGGGGGGGGGGCCACCGGGGAGCTGTTTTTT.

This clonotype was seen more than once but under ten times. V gene TRBV5-4 combines with J gene TRBJ1-2; 9 nucleotides match TRBD1. Germline V gene lookup returns CDR1 SGHNT and CDR2 YYREEE (reference sequence). The CDR3 runs 15 residues. V trimming: 3 bases; J trimming: 8 bases; junction bases outside the gene matches: 11. For the CDR3, the DNA is TGTGCCAGCAGCTCCCCGGGACAGGGCACCAGGGGCTACACCTTC. It translates to CASSSPGQGTRGYTF.

This clonotype appeared many times. The chain employs TRBV7-9 and TRBJ1-4; 9 nucleotides agree with TRBD1. The CDR3 is made up of 15 amino acids. Germline CDR1 and CDR2: SEHNR and FQNEAQ (reference sequence). Germline trimming cut 0 bases from V and 5 bases from J; bases unmatched to any gene: 1. As DNA, the CDR3 is TGTGCCAGCAGCTTAGCCGGGACAGGGAATGAAAAACTGTTTTTT. This sequence encodes CASSLAGTGNEKLFF. Full variable domain (rest looked up from reference TRBV7-9 and TRBJ1-4): DTGVSQNPRHKITKRGQNVTFRCDPISEHNRLYWYRQTLGQGPEFLTYFQNEAQLEKSRLLSDRFSAERPKGSFSTLEIQRTEQGDSAMYLCASSLAGTGNEKLFFGSGTQLSVL.

This clonotype was counted ten times or more. The genes are TRBV12-3 or TRBV12-4 and TRBJ2-7; the D is unclear. The CDR3 runs to 16 residues. Trimming pared 5 bases from V and 0 bases from J, leaving 17 bases between. The CDR3 loop is CASSRLMPAPSYEQYF. The CDR3, as DNA: TGTGCCAGCAGTCGACTCATGCCGGCCCCCTCCTACGAGCAGTACTTC.

CDR3 residues: CASTSVGQELSAQHF. The CDR3 DNA follows: TGTGCCAGCACCTCCGTTGGACAGGAGCTGTCAGCCCAGCATTTT. This chain connects TRBV7-9 to TRBJ1-5, with 7 bases lining up with TRBD1. The CDR3 runs to 15 residues. J was trimmed by 11 bases and V by 7 bases; bases with no gene match: 17. CDR1 and CDR2 from the germline V gene are SEHNR and FQNEAQ (reference sequence).

This clonotype came up a few times. CDR3 sequence: CASSWVRDRRSLNTEAFF. In DNA form, the CDR3 reads TGTGCCAGCAGCTGGGTCCGTGACAGGCGATCCTTGAACACTGAAGCTTTCTTT. The rearrangement uses TRBV7-2 and TRBJ1-1; D is possibly TRBD1 (6 bases). The germline gives CDR1 SGHTA, CDR2 FQGNSA. The CDR3 contains 18 residues. V was pared by 4 bases and J by 0 bases, with 21 bases between.

By share, this clonotype ranks as medium-sized (0.01 to 0.1%). The genes are TRBV4-3 and TRBJ2-7, with D tentatively TRBD1 (6 bases). Per germline, CDR1 LGHNA and CDR2 YSLEER. Trimming cost V 0 bases and J 2 bases, with 11 bases left between them. The CDR3 runs to 15 residues. For the CDR3, the DNA is TGCGCCAGCAGCCAAGATGGGACACCGACCTACGAGCAGTACTTC. Translated, it gives CASSQDGTPTYEQYF.

This clonotype was counted only a few times. V gene TRBV20-1 combines with J gene TRBJ2-1, with 8 positions matching TRBD2. The CDR3 is made up of 15 amino acids. The germline gives CDR1 DFQATT, CDR2 SNEGSKA (reference sequence). V gave up 6 bases and J gave up 3 bases; unmatched junction bases: 10. The CDR3 spells CSAHGDGRDYNEQFF. For the CDR3, the DNA is TGCAGTGCCCATGGAGACGGGAGGGACTACAATGAGCAGTTCTTC.

This clonotype was recorded many times. The V call is TRBV6-6, the J call TRBJ2-7; possibly TRBD1 or TRBD2 for D (5 bases each). CDR3 length equals 12 residues. V lost 6 bases and J lost 3, with 9 bases in between. Germline lookup yields CDR1 MNHNY and CDR2 SVGAGI (reference sequence). CDR3 residues: CASSGTGYEQYF. CDR3 bases: TGTGCCAGCAGCGGGACGGGCTACGAGCAGTACTTC.

V usage is TRBV20-1 and J usage is TRBJ2-7, with D possibly being TRBD2 (5 bases). This CDR3 has 14 residues. Trimming left V 0 bases short and J 5 bases short, with 14 bases between. The germline gives CDR1 DFQATT, CDR2 SNEGSKA (reference sequence). This CDR3 is CSARDPGIGDEQYF. The CDR3 DNA sequence: TGCAGTGCTAGAGATCCGGGGATAGGCGACGAGCAGTACTTC.

The V call is TRBV7-2, the J call TRBJ2-7, with D tentatively TRBD1 or TRBD2 (5 bases each). V lost 7 bases, J lost 0 bases, and 19 bases lay in between. The CDR3 runs to 16 residues. The germline V gene encodes CDR1 SGHTA and CDR2 FQGNSA. The CDR3 DNA is TGTGCCAGCACCCTTAGTGGGAACGGGGCCTCCTACGAGCAGTACTTC. Translated: CASTLSGNGASYEQYF. Full variable domain (outside the CDR3, taken from reference TRBV7-2 and TRBJ2-7): GAGVSQSPSNKVTEKGKDVELRCDPISGHTALYWYRQSLGQGLEFLIYFQGNSAPDKSGLPSDRFSAERTGGSVSTLTIQRTQQEDSAVYLCASTLSGNGASYEQYFGPGTRLTVT.

V gene TRBV7-2 combines with J gene TRBJ1-1, with 8 bases identical to TRBD1. Germline values: CDR1 SGHTA, CDR2 FQGNSA. The V and J ends lost 4 bases and 4 bases, in that order; junction bases with no gene match: 8. The CDR3 is 15 residues long. The CDR3 sequence is CASSSSGQGFTEAFF. CDR3 DNA sequence: TGTGCCAGCAGCTCCTCCGGACAGGGCTTCACTGAAGCTTTCTTT.